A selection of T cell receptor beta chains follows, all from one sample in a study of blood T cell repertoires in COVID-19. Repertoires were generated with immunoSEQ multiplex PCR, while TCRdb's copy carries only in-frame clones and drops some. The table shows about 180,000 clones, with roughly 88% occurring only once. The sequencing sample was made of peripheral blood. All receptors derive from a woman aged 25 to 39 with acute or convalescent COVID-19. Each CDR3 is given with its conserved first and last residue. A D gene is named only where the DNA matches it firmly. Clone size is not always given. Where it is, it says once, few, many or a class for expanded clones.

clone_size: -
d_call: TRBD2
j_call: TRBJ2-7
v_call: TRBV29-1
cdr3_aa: CSVSKREGYEQYF
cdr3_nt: TGCAGCGTTTCTAAGCGGGAGGGGTACGAGCAGTACTTC

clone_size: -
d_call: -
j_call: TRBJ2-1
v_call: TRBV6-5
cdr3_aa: CASSRVINNEQFF
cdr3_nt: TGTGCCAGCAGTCGAGTGATTAACAATGAGCAGTTCTTC

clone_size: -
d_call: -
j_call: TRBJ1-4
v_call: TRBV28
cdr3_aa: CASQGLPNEKLFF
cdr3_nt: TGTGCCAGTCAGGGGCTGCCTAATGAAAAACTGTTTTTT

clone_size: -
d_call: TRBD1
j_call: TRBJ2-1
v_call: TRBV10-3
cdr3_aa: CAISESGLKRDREEDEQFF
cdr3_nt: TGTGCCATCAGTGAGTCTGGGTTGAAGCGGGACAGGGAAGAAGATGAGCAGTTCTTC

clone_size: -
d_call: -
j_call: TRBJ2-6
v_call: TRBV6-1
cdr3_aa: CASSEYLREMFGANVLTF
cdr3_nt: TGTGCCAGCAGTGAATATCTCCGCGAAATGTTTGGGGCCAACGTCCTGACTTTC

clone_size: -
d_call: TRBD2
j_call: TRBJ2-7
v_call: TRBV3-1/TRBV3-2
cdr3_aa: CASSQVTSGMAEQYF
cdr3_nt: TGTGCCAGCAGCCAAGTGACTAGCGGGATGGCCGAGCAGTACTTC

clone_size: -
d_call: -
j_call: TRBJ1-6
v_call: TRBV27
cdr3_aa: CASSSQANSPLHF
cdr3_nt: TGTGCCAGCAGTAGTCAGGCGAATTCACCCCTCCACTTT

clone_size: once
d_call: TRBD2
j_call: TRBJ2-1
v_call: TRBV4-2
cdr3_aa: CASSRPSGSYNEQFF
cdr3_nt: TGTGCCAGCAGCCGTCCTAGCGGGTCGTACAATGAGCAGTTCTTC

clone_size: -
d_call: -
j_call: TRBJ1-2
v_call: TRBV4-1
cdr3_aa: CASSQDRGDYGYTF
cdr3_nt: TGCGCCAGCAGCCAAGACCGGGGTGACTATGGCTACACCTTC

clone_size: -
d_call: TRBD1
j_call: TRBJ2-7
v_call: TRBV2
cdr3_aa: CASSKLQGAREQYF
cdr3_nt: TGTGCCAGCAGCAAATTACAGGGGGCGCGGGAGCAGTACTTC

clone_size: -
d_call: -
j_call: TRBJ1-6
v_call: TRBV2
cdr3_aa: CASRSLGSLHF
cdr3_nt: TGTGCCAGCAGGTCATTGGGCTCCCTCCACTTT

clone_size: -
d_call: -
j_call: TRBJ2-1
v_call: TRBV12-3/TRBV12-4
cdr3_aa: CASSSLRGTEQFF
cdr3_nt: TGTGCCAGCAGTTCCCTACGGGGGACTGAGCAGTTCTTC

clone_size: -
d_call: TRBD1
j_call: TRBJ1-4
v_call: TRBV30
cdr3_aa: CAWSSGQGFYEKLFF
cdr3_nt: TGTGCCTGGAGTTCGGGACAGGGATTTTATGAAAAACTGTTTTTT

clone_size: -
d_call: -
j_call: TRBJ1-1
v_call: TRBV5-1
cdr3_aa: CASSQQGLNTEAFF
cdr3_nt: TGCGCCAGCAGCCAACAGGGATTGAACACTGAAGCTTTCTTT

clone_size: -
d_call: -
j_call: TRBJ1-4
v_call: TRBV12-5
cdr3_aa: CASVQQGLGVTNEKLFF
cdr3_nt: TGTGCTAGTGTCCAACAGGGTCTTGGTGTAACTAATGAAAAACTGTTTTTT

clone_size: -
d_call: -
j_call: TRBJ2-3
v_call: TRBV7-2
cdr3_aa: CASSLMVGTSDTQYF
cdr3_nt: TGTGCCAGCAGCTTAATGGTCGGGACTTCAGATACGCAGTATTTT

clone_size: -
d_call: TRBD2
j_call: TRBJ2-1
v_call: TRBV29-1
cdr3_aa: CSWDYYNEQFF
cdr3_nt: TGCAGCTGGGACTACTACAATGAGCAGTTCTTC

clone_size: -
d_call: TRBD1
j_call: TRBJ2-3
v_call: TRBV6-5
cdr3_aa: CATRQGSTDTQYF
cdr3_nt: TGTGCCACCCGACAGGGTTCCACAGATACGCAGTATTTT

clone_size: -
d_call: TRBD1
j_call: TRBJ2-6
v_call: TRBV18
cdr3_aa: CASSPRDSLWLGANVLTF
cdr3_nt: TGTGCCAGCTCACCACGGGACAGCCTCTGGTTGGGGGCCAACGTCCTGACTTTC

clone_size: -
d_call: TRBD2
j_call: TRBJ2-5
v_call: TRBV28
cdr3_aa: CASSKWGGMGETQYF
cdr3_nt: TGTGCCAGCAGTAAATGGGGGGGGATGGGAGAGACCCAGTACTTC

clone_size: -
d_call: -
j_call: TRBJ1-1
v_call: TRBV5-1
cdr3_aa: CASSLQANTEAFF
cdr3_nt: TGCGCCAGCAGCTTGCAGGCGAACACTGAAGCTTTCTTT

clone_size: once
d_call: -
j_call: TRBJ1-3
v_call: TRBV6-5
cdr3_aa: CASSYDSRGNTIYF
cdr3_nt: TGTGCCAGCAGTTACGACAGTAGAGGAAACACCATATATTTT

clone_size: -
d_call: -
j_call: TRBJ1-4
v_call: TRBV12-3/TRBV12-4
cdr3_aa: CASRTGEKLFF
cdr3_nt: TGTGCCAGCAGAACAGGGGAAAAACTGTTTTTT

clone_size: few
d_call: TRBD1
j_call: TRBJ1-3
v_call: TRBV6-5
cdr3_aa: CASSYFGPGTDTIYF
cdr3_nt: TGTGCCAGCAGTTACTTCGGCCCGGGGACAGACACCATATATTTT

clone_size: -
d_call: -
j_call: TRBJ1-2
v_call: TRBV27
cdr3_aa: CASSPGHPNYGYTF
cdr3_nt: TGTGCCAGCAGTCCGGGACACCCAAACTATGGCTACACCTTC

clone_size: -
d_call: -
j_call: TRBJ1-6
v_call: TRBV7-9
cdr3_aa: CASSLESGAPLHF
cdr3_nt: TGTGCCAGCAGCTTAGAGAGCGGTGCACCCCTCCACTTT

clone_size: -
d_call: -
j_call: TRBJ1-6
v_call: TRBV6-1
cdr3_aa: CASSDPGRDGGNSPLHF
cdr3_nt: TGTGCCAGCAGTGATCCGGGACGAGATGGGGGGAATTCACCCCTCCACTTT

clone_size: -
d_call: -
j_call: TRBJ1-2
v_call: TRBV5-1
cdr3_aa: CASSLGESYGYTF
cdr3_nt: TGCGCCAGCAGCTTGGGCGAGAGCTATGGCTACACCTTC

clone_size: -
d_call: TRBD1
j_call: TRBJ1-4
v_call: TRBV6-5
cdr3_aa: CASTRQGGEKLFF
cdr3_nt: TGTGCCAGCACGCGACAGGGAGGTGAAAAACTGTTTTTT

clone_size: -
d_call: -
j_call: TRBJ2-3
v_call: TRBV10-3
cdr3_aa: CAIRTSGTDTQYF
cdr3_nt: TGTGCCATCAGGACTAGTGGCACAGATACGCAGTATTTT

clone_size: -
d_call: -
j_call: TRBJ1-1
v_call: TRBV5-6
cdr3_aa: CASSLDQANTEAFF
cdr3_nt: TGTGCCAGCAGCTTGGATCAGGCTAACACTGAAGCTTTCTTT

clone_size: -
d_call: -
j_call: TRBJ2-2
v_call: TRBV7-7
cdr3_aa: CASSLGEVGELFF
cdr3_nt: TGTGCTAGCAGCTTGGGGGAGGTCGGGGAGCTGTTTTTT

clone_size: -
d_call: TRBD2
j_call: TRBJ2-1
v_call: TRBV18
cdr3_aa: CASSPPSGRLSSEQFF
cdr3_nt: TGTGCCAGCTCACCACCTAGCGGGAGGCTATCGTCCGAGCAGTTCTTC

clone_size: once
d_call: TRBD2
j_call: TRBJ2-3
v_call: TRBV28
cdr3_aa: CASSAPQREAGAQYF
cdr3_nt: TGTGCCAGCAGTGCCCCCCAGCGGGAGGCCGGGGCGCAGTATTTT

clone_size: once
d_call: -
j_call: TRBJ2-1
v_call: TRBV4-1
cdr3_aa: CASSQLGWGLYNEQFF
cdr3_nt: TGCGCCAGCAGCCAATTGGGGTGGGGACTTTACAATGAGCAGTTCTTC

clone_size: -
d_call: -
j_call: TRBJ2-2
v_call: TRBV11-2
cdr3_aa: CASSLDLPAGELFF
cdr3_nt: TGTGCCAGCAGCTTAGATCTTCCCGCCGGGGAGCTGTTTTTT

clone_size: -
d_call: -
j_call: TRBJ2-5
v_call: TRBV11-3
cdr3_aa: CASSLEAAEETQYF
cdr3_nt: TGTGCCAGCAGCTTAGAGGCAGCGGAAGAGACCCAGTACTTC

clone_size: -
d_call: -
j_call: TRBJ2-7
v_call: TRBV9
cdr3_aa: CASSVVGGKQYF
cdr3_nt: TGTGCCAGCAGCGTAGTCGGAGGGAAGCAGTACTTC

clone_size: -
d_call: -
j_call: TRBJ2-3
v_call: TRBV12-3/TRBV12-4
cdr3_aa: CASRYSDTQYF
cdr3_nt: TGTGCCAGCAGATACTCTGATACGCAGTATTTT

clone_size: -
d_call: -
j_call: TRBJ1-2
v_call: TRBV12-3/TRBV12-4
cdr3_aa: CASSSGSYGYTF
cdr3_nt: TGTGCCAGCAGTTCCGGGAGCTATGGCTACACCTTC

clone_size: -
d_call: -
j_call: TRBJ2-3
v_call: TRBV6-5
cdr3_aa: CASSPESYTDTQYF
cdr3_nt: TGTGCCAGCAGTCCCGAGTCGTACACAGATACGCAGTATTTT

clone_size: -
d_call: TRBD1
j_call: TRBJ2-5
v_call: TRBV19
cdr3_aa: CASSPQGADWETQYF
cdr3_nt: TGTGCCAGTAGCCCACAGGGGGCCGACTGGGAGACCCAGTACTTC

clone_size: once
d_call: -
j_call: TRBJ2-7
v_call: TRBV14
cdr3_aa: CASSQDSDSEQQYF
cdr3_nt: TGTGCCAGCAGCCAAGATTCGGATAGCGAGCAGCAGTACTTC

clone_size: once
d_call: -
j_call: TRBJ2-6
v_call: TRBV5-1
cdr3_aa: CASSLASGDGANVLTF
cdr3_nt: TGCGCCAGCAGCTTGGCTTCAGGGGATGGGGCCAACGTCCTGACTTTC

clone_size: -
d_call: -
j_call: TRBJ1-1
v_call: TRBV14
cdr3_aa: CASTSRWEGGEAFF
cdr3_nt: TGTGCCAGCACCTCACGGTGGGAGGGTGGCGAAGCTTTCTTT

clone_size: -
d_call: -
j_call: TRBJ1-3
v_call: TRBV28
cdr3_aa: CASRRQIRNTIYF
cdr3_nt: TGTGCCAGCAGGCGACAGATCCGAAACACCATATATTTT